The rows below give T cell receptor beta chains drawn from one sample of a study of OX40 agonist ivuxolimab in advanced cancers. The method was immunoSEQ multiplex PCR; TCRdb's version includes in-frame clones alone and lacks a portion of them. Altogether fewer than 90,000 clones are present, roughly nine tenths being singletons, with the ten largest covering under 2%. Sequenced material: CD4+ or CD8+ T cells sorted from blood, taken in a trial of the OX40 agonist ivuxolimab. The receptors here all came from an adult with an advanced solid tumor such as melanoma, head and neck, liver or kidney cancer. Each CDR3 is given with its conserved first and last residue. The D gene is left open where the match is weak. Some rows mark clone size as missing; the rest say once, few, many or name a class of expanded clone.

J | V | size | D | DNA | CDR3
TRBJ2-1 | TRBV19 | NA | TRBD2 | TGTGCCACCCGATCCCCCGGGACTAGCCGAAACAATGAGCAGTTCTTC | CATRSPGTSRNNEQFF
TRBJ2-7 | TRBV30 | NA | NA | TGTGCCTGGAGGGCAGACTCGGGCGAGCAGTACTTC | CAWRADSGEQYF
TRBJ2-2 | TRBV5-1 | NA | TRBD2 | TGCGCCAGCAGCCTCACTAGCGGGAGTTACACCGGGGAGCTGTTTTTT | CASSLTSGSYTGELFF
TRBJ1-1 | TRBV15 | NA | NA | TGTGCCACCAGCAGGGAAGGGAACACTGAAGCTTTCTTT | CATSREGNTEAFF
TRBJ2-7 | TRBV2 | NA | NA | TGTGCCAGCAGTGCAAGTGGGAGGCCGTACGAGCAGTACTTC | CASSASGRPYEQYF
TRBJ2-7 | TRBV2 | few | NA | TGTGCCAGCAGTGACGGGACCCCGGGGTACGAGCAGTACTTC | CASSDGTPGYEQYF
TRBJ1-1 | TRBV7-2 | NA | TRBD1 | TGTGCCAGCAGCTTATCAGGACAGGTGAACACTGAAGCTTTCTTT | CASSLSGQVNTEAFF
TRBJ2-5 | TRBV10-3 | once | NA | TGTACCATCAGTGAGCTCCAAGAGACCCAGTACTTC | CTISELQETQYF
TRBJ2-1 | TRBV9 | NA | NA | TGTGCCAGCAGCGCCGGGACCCTACCATACAATGAGCAGTTCTTC | CASSAGTLPYNEQFF
TRBJ1-1 | TRBV28 | once | NA | TGTGCCAGCAGTTTGGGTGGGAGGTCCGACGCCCGGGCTTTCTTT | CASSLGGRSDARAFF
TRBJ2-3 | TRBV5-1 | NA | NA | TGCGCCAGCAGCTTAGGAGGGCCCACAGATACGCAGTATTTT | CASSLGGPTDTQYF
TRBJ1-6 | TRBV5-8 | once | TRBD1 | TGTGCCAGCAGCTTCTGGACAGGGGGTGATAATTCACCCCTCCACTTT | CASSFWTGGDNSPLHF
TRBJ2-7 | TRBV19 | NA | NA | TGTGCCAGTAGTCTGGGACTCCGCTCCTACGAGCAGTACTTC | CASSLGLRSYEQYF
TRBJ2-2 | TRBV18 | NA | TRBD1 | TGTGCCAGCTCACCACTGTCAGGGGGCAACACCGGGGAGCTGTTTTTT | CASSPLSGGNTGELFF
TRBJ1-2 | TRBV25-1 | NA | NA | TGTGCCAGCAGTGAATACTCCAATAACAATAGGTATGGCTACACCTTC | CASSEYSNNNRYGYTF
TRBJ1-1 | TRBV29-1 | NA | NA | TGCAGCGTTGCCCTTCCCACTGAAGCTTTCTTT | CSVALPTEAFF
TRBJ2-1 | TRBV5-1 | NA | TRBD2 | TGCGCCAGCAGCTCGGGACTAGCGGGAGGCAATGAGCAGTTCTTC | CASSSGLAGGNEQFF
TRBJ2-5 | TRBV11-2 | NA | NA | TGTGCCAGCAGCCGTACCTCGGGGGCTTGGGAGACCCAGTACTTC | CASSRTSGAWETQYF
TRBJ1-2 | TRBV2 | NA | NA | TGTGCCAGCAGAGACGGGAACTATGGCTACACCTTC | CASRDGNYGYTF
TRBJ1-2 | TRBV6-5 | NA | NA | TGTGCCAGCAGTCCCTCCCCGGGGAGTGGCTACACCTTC | CASSPSPGSGYTF
TRBJ2-7 | TRBV28 | NA | TRBD2 | TGTGCCAGCAGTTTAGCGGGAGCGGGCTACGAGCAGTACTTC | CASSLAGAGYEQYF
TRBJ1-1 | TRBV5-1 | NA | NA | TGCGCCAGCAGCTTGGGTGTAACAGCTGAAGCTTTCTTT | CASSLGVTAEAFF
TRBJ2-1 | TRBV9 | NA | TRBD2 | TGTGCCAGCAGCGCAGGCGGGACTAGCGGGGCCGGGAATGAGCAGTTCTTC | CASSAGGTSGAGNEQFF
TRBJ1-4 | TRBV6-1 | NA | TRBD1 | TGTGCCAGCAGACACGGACAGGTTGAAAAACTGTTTTTT | CASRHGQVEKLFF
TRBJ2-3 | TRBV27 | NA | NA | TGTGCCAGCGGGATCACAGATACGCAGTATTTT | CASGITDTQYF